This T cell receptor (beta chain) is from a study of blood T cells in healthy people across ages. Germline V gives CDR1 DFQATT, CDR2 SNEGSKA (reference sequence). This CDR3 comprises 14 residues. Concerning this clonotype itself: Its antigen is undetermined. Germline and junction disagree at one end, which may indicate a read error.

Study-wide findings and caveats: Researchers said unsorted PBMCs prevented a conclusive naive versus antigen-experienced comparison.

The authors ran a second PCR of about 6 to 12 cycles using a sample-barcoded 5' primer and a J-beta primer mix. The study obtained at least 2.5 million CDR3-containing paired-end reads from every sample. TCRdb re-analysed the 5' RACE reads in MiXCR, keeping a single row per CDR3 protein. The sample includes about 400,000 distinct CDR3 sequences, 45% to 65% of them seen just once. The people who gave samples were healthy Caucasians from Russia, aged roughly 6 to 100. Input material: blood. The chain employs TRBV20-1 and TRBJ1-1, with a tentative D call TRBD1 (6 bases). The origin of this receptor is a man aged 60 to 69 in good health. The CDR3 loop is CSTRAGGGRTEAFF. The CDR3 DNA sequence: TGCAGTACTAGAGCAGGTGGGGGGCGTACTGAAGCTTTCTTT.